This is a list of T cell receptor beta chains from one sample in a study of technical replicates of blood from several donors. Sequenced by immunoSEQ multiplex PCR; TCRdb stores in-frame clones only, minus some. Counted here are around 50,000 clones, about 96% occurring once; the ten biggest clones make up about 0.39%. The source material was T cells isolated from PBMCs. The receptors originated from a human donor in good health. Each CDR3 is given with its conserved first and last residue. Fields, in order: V gene, clone size, CDR3 length, J gene, D gene, CDR3 DNA, CDR3 protein. A D gene is named only where the DNA matches it firmly. Size values are once, few and many counts, or a class for expanded clones, and some rows have none.

TRBV19	-	15	TRBJ1-3	-	TGTGCCAGTAGTAGTCCACCAGGCTCTGGAAACACCATATATTTT	CASSSPPGSGNTIYF
TRBV13	-	14	TRBJ2-3	TRBD2	TGTGCCAGCAGCTTAGATACTAGCGCAGATACGCAGTATTTT	CASSLDTSADTQYF
TRBV27	-	13	TRBJ2-7	-	TGTGCCAGCAGTCCCCGAGGGGGCTACGAGCAGTACTTC	CASSPRGGYEQYF
TRBV5-4	-	15	TRBJ1-3	-	TGTGCCAGCAGCTTGGGGTCGGGGTCTGGAAACACCATATATTTT	CASSLGSGSGNTIYF
TRBV30	-	14	TRBJ2-5	TRBD2	TGTGCCTGGAGTGCCACTAGGGGAGGGGAGACCCAGTACTTC	CAWSATRGGETQYF
TRBV5-6	-	14	TRBJ2-2	-	TGTGCCAGCAGCCGAAGACTGGTCACCGGGGAGCTGTTTTTT	CASSRRLVTGELFF
TRBV10-3	-	11	TRBJ2-1	-	TGTGCCATCAGTGAGCAGAATGAGCAGTTCTTC	CAISEQNEQFF
TRBV11-1	-	15	TRBJ2-7	TRBD2	TGTGCCAGCAGCTTAGCGTTAGCGGGAGGCTACGAGCAGTACTTC	CASSLALAGGYEQYF
TRBV7-2	once	14	TRBJ1-2	-	TGTGCCAGCAGCTTACAAGTTCGGTTCTATGGCTACACCTTC	CASSLQVRFYGYTF
TRBV30	-	12	TRBJ2-7	TRBD1	TGTGCCTGGAGTTTCTCAGGGGGCGAGCAGTACTTC	CAWSFSGGEQYF
TRBV27	-	16	TRBJ2-7	TRBD2	TGTGCCAGCAGTTTAAGTCTAGCGGGAGGGAAGGACGAGCAGTACTTC	CASSLSLAGGKDEQYF
TRBV6-4	-	13	TRBJ1-5	-	TGTGCCAGCAGTGACTCGGAGAATCAGCCCCAGCATTTT	CASSDSENQPQHF
TRBV21-1	-	12	TRBJ2-7	-	TGTGCCAGCAGCAAAGTAATGCGAGAGCAGTACTTC	CASSKVMREQYF
TRBV5-4	-	17	TRBJ2-6	-	TGTGCCAGCAGCTCACCGACAGACTCACCTGGGGCCAACGTCCTGACTTTC	CASSSPTDSPGANVLTF
TRBV27	-	13	TRBJ1-1	-	TGTGCCAGCAGTTTTGGGGGCGAGACTGAAGCTTTCTTT	CASSFGGETEAFF